This is a list of T cell receptor beta chains from one sample in a study of shared clonotypes between healthy human individuals. Clones were sequenced by immunoSEQ multiplex PCR, and TCRdb holds only the in-frame ones, with some missing. Of under 1,900,000 clones listed, around 98.5% were seen once; the top ten hold about 0.35%. Input material: naive CD4+ T cells sorted from blood. Receptor source: a young man in good health. CDR3s include the opening cysteine and the closing phenylalanine or tryptophan. Fields, in order: V gene, J gene, clone size, D gene, CDR3 protein, CDR3 DNA. A D gene is named only where the DNA matches it firmly. Rows may omit the clone size; those that give it use once, few, many or a size class.

v_gene: TRBV6-6; j_gene: TRBJ2-7; abundance: once; d_gene: TRBD1; CDR3aa: CASRPLGQGGTEQYF; CDR3nt: TGTGCCAGCAGACCCCTGGGACAGGGGGGCACCGAGCAGTACTTC
v_gene: TRBV7-6; j_gene: TRBJ2-1; abundance: -; d_gene: TRBD2; CDR3aa: CASSLDLPSGTLKGNEQFF; CDR3nt: TGTGCCAGCAGCTTGGATCTCCCTAGCGGGACATTAAAAGGCAATGAGCAGTTCTTC
v_gene: TRBV7-8; j_gene: TRBJ2-7; abundance: once; d_gene: TRBD1; CDR3aa: CASSLTWDSSYEQYF; CDR3nt: TGTGCCAGCAGCTTAACCTGGGACAGCTCCTACGAGCAGTACTTC
v_gene: TRBV19; j_gene: TRBJ2-7; abundance: -; d_gene: TRBD1; CDR3aa: CASSMTGVSYEQYF; CDR3nt: TGTGCCAGTAGTATGACAGGGGTGTCCTACGAGCAGTACTTC
v_gene: TRBV5-8; j_gene: TRBJ1-2; abundance: -; d_gene: -; CDR3aa: CASTRVYGYTF; CDR3nt: TGTGCCAGCACCCGGGTCTATGGCTACACCTTC
v_gene: TRBV7-2; j_gene: TRBJ1-5; abundance: -; d_gene: -; CDR3aa: CASSLAPGRGLINQPQHF; CDR3nt: TGTGCCAGCAGCTTAGCCCCAGGGCGGGGGCTAATCAATCAGCCCCAGCATTTT
v_gene: TRBV18; j_gene: TRBJ1-1; abundance: -; d_gene: -; CDR3aa: CASSPLDSENTEAFF; CDR3nt: TGTGCCAGCTCACCACTGGACAGTGAGAACACTGAAGCTTTCTTT
v_gene: TRBV4-1; j_gene: TRBJ1-1; abundance: -; d_gene: -; CDR3aa: CASSQVVRKNTEAFF; CDR3nt: TGCGCCAGCAGCCAAGTGGTCAGGAAGAACACTGAAGCTTTCTTT
v_gene: TRBV28; j_gene: TRBJ1-4; abundance: -; d_gene: TRBD1; CDR3aa: CASKGGPRLENEKLFF; CDR3nt: TGTGCCAGCAAAGGGGGCCCGAGGTTGGAGAATGAAAAACTGTTTTTT
v_gene: TRBV9; j_gene: TRBJ2-2; abundance: -; d_gene: TRBD1; CDR3aa: CASSPQLTQGDTGELFF; CDR3nt: TGTGCCAGCAGCCCCCAGTTGACACAGGGGGACACCGGGGAGCTGTTTTTT
v_gene: TRBV4-2; j_gene: TRBJ2-1; abundance: once; d_gene: TRBD2; CDR3aa: CASSQRTSHEQFF; CDR3nt: TGTGCCAGCAGCCAAAGGACTAGTCATGAGCAGTTCTTC
v_gene: TRBV6-1; j_gene: TRBJ2-7; abundance: -; d_gene: TRBD1; CDR3aa: CASRIGTGRTYEQYF; CDR3nt: TGTGCCAGCAGGATAGGGACAGGGCGTACCTACGAGCAGTACTTC
v_gene: TRBV28; j_gene: TRBJ1-5; abundance: -; d_gene: -; CDR3aa: CASSLEGYSNQPQHF; CDR3nt: TGTGCCAGCAGTTTGGAAGGTTATAGCAATCAGCCCCAGCATTTT
v_gene: TRBV18; j_gene: TRBJ1-2; abundance: -; d_gene: -; CDR3aa: CASRSTDTNYGYTF; CDR3nt: TGTGCCAGCCGCTCGACGGATACCAACTATGGCTACACCTTC
v_gene: TRBV5-1; j_gene: TRBJ2-7; abundance: -; d_gene: -; CDR3aa: CASSETYSYEQYF; CDR3nt: TGCGCCAGCAGCGAGACCTACTCCTACGAGCAGTACTTC
v_gene: TRBV27; j_gene: TRBJ2-7; abundance: -; d_gene: -; CDR3aa: CASSFRRGDYEQYF; CDR3nt: TGTGCCAGCAGTTTTCGTCGGGGAGACTACGAGCAGTACTTC
v_gene: TRBV7-2; j_gene: TRBJ2-5; abundance: -; d_gene: -; CDR3aa: CASRPQGDSGTQYF; CDR3nt: TGTGCCAGCAGGCCACAGGGAGATTCCGGGACCCAGTACTTC
v_gene: TRBV11-3; j_gene: TRBJ2-1; abundance: -; d_gene: TRBD1; CDR3aa: CASSTAGQDYNEQFF; CDR3nt: TGTGCCAGCAGCACAGCTGGACAGGACTACAATGAGCAGTTCTTC
v_gene: TRBV7-2; j_gene: TRBJ2-1; abundance: -; d_gene: -; CDR3aa: CASSLLSSGLSYNEQFF; CDR3nt: TGTGCCAGCAGCTTGCTTAGTTCAGGACTATCCTACAATGAGCAGTTCTTC
v_gene: TRBV27; j_gene: TRBJ2-7; abundance: -; d_gene: -; CDR3aa: CASTSGGTYEQYF; CDR3nt: TGTGCCAGCACCTCAGGAGGGACCTACGAGCAGTACTTC
v_gene: TRBV11-1; j_gene: TRBJ2-1; abundance: -; d_gene: -; CDR3aa: CASSLPTAGRLGNEQFF; CDR3nt: TGTGCCAGCAGCTTACCGACCGCCGGGCGTCTCGGCAATGAGCAGTTCTTC
v_gene: TRBV30; j_gene: TRBJ2-6; abundance: -; d_gene: -; CDR3aa: CAWRLSGANVLTF; CDR3nt: TGTGCCTGGAGATTATCGGGGGCCAACGTCCTGACTTTC
v_gene: TRBV29-1; j_gene: TRBJ2-3; abundance: -; d_gene: TRBD2; CDR3aa: CSVAGLRTDTQYF; CDR3nt: TGCAGCGTCGCGGGACTACGCACAGATACGCAGTATTTT
v_gene: TRBV4-1; j_gene: TRBJ2-2; abundance: -; d_gene: -; CDR3aa: CASSQDYSGRSAGELFF; CDR3nt: TGCGCCAGCAGCCAAGACTATTCCGGCCGCTCCGCCGGGGAGCTGTTTTTT
v_gene: TRBV29-1; j_gene: TRBJ2-7; abundance: -; d_gene: -; CDR3aa: CSVGVGYEQYF; CDR3nt: TGCAGCGTTGGAGTCGGATACGAGCAGTACTTC
v_gene: TRBV21-1; j_gene: TRBJ2-1; abundance: -; d_gene: -; CDR3aa: CASSSRGPLNEQFF; CDR3nt: TGTGCCAGCAGTTCTAGAGGACCCCTCAATGAGCAGTTCTTC
v_gene: TRBV2; j_gene: TRBJ2-7; abundance: -; d_gene: -; CDR3aa: CASSVNPVSYEQYF; CDR3nt: TGTGCCAGCAGTGTGAACCCCGTCTCCTACGAGCAGTACTTC
v_gene: TRBV4-1; j_gene: TRBJ2-1; abundance: once; d_gene: -; CDR3aa: CASSHSMAGSLDEQFF; CDR3nt: TGCGCCAGCAGCCACTCGATGGCGGGATCCTTGGATGAGCAGTTCTTC
v_gene: TRBV9; j_gene: TRBJ1-2; abundance: -; d_gene: -; CDR3aa: CASSVGGDYGYTF; CDR3nt: TGTGCCAGCAGCGTAGGGGGGGACTATGGCTACACCTTC
v_gene: TRBV28; j_gene: TRBJ2-7; abundance: -; d_gene: TRBD2; CDR3aa: CASRPKGLAGAYEQYF; CDR3nt: TGTGCCAGCAGGCCCAAGGGCCTAGCGGGAGCCTACGAGCAGTACTTC
v_gene: TRBV5-1; j_gene: TRBJ2-3; abundance: -; d_gene: -; CDR3aa: CASSSPSTDTQYF; CDR3nt: TGCGCCAGCAGCTCCCCCAGCACAGATACGCAGTATTTT
v_gene: TRBV29-1; j_gene: TRBJ2-5; abundance: -; d_gene: -; CDR3aa: CSVQVDPETQYF; CDR3nt: TGCAGCGTTCAGGTAGACCCAGAGACCCAGTACTTC
v_gene: TRBV19; j_gene: TRBJ1-2; abundance: -; d_gene: TRBD1; CDR3aa: CASQNFRDSNFHGYTF; CDR3nt: TGTGCCAGTCAGAATTTCCGGGACAGCAATTTCCATGGCTACACCTTC
v_gene: TRBV5-1; j_gene: TRBJ2-4; abundance: -; d_gene: TRBD1; CDR3aa: CASSFIPGQENIQYF; CDR3nt: TGCGCCAGCAGCTTCATTCCAGGACAGGAAAACATTCAGTACTTC
v_gene: TRBV5-1; j_gene: TRBJ1-4; abundance: -; d_gene: -; CDR3aa: CASSFRDVDEKLFF; CDR3nt: TGCGCCAGCAGCTTTCGGGACGTCGATGAAAAACTGTTTTTT
v_gene: TRBV28; j_gene: TRBJ2-5; abundance: -; d_gene: TRBD2; CDR3aa: CASVPGGGGQETQYF; CDR3nt: TGTGCCAGCGTCCCGGGGGGGGGCGGCCAAGAGACCCAGTACTTC
v_gene: TRBV11-2; j_gene: TRBJ2-7; abundance: once; d_gene: TRBD2; CDR3aa: CASSLGTNYEQYF; CDR3nt: TGTGCCAGCAGCTTGGGGACTAACTACGAGCAGTACTTC
v_gene: TRBV28; j_gene: TRBJ1-2; abundance: -; d_gene: TRBD1; CDR3aa: CASSLALLGQARGYTF; CDR3nt: TGTGCCAGCAGTTTAGCCCTACTTGGACAGGCGCGTGGCTACACCTTC
v_gene: TRBV5-1; j_gene: TRBJ2-1; abundance: -; d_gene: TRBD2; CDR3aa: CASSLGLAGGFTYNEQFF; CDR3nt: TGCGCCAGCAGCCTGGGACTAGCGGGAGGGTTTACCTACAATGAGCAGTTCTTC
v_gene: TRBV18; j_gene: TRBJ2-7; abundance: -; d_gene: TRBD1; CDR3aa: CASSPTEKGTGTYEQYF; CDR3nt: TGTGCCAGCTCACCTACTGAGAAAGGGACAGGGACCTACGAGCAGTACTTC
v_gene: TRBV28; j_gene: TRBJ2-3; abundance: -; d_gene: TRBD2; CDR3aa: CASTRLGLAETDTQYF; CDR3nt: TGTGCCAGCACCAGACTCGGACTAGCGGAAACAGATACGCAGTATTTT
v_gene: TRBV5-4; j_gene: TRBJ1-1; abundance: -; d_gene: -; CDR3aa: CASSLSGGITEAFF; CDR3nt: TGTGCCAGCAGCTTGTCCGGGGGAATCACTGAAGCTTTCTTT
v_gene: TRBV13; j_gene: TRBJ2-3; abundance: -; d_gene: TRBD1; CDR3aa: CASSFIGTVDTQYF; CDR3nt: TGTGCCAGCAGCTTTATTGGGACAGTGGATACGCAGTATTTT
v_gene: TRBV6-5; j_gene: TRBJ2-1; abundance: -; d_gene: TRBD2; CDR3aa: CASSSIAGGSYNEQFF; CDR3nt: TGTGCCAGCAGTTCGATAGCGGGAGGGTCCTACAATGAGCAGTTCTTC
v_gene: TRBV5-5; j_gene: TRBJ2-1; abundance: -; d_gene: TRBD2; CDR3aa: CASSAGVAGQFF; CDR3nt: TGTGCCAGCAGCGCGGGAGTGGCAGGCCAGTTCTTC
v_gene: TRBV28; j_gene: TRBJ1-4; abundance: -; d_gene: -; CDR3aa: CASSLPMGPANEKLFF; CDR3nt: TGTGCCAGCAGTTTACCCATGGGACCAGCTAATGAAAAACTGTTTTTT
v_gene: TRBV29-1; j_gene: TRBJ1-1; abundance: -; d_gene: -; CDR3aa: CSVYNTEAFF; CDR3nt: TGCAGCGTTTATAACACTGAAGCTTTCTTT
v_gene: TRBV6-1; j_gene: TRBJ2-2; abundance: -; d_gene: -; CDR3aa: CASLRGRANTGELFF; CDR3nt: TGTGCCAGCCTGAGGGGGAGGGCGAATACCGGGGAGCTGTTTTTT
v_gene: TRBV5-1; j_gene: TRBJ2-3; abundance: -; d_gene: -; CDR3aa: CASSSTGTSLITDTQYF; CDR3nt: TGCGCCAGCAGCTCAACCGGGACTTCCCTAATCACAGATACGCAGTATTTT
v_gene: TRBV27; j_gene: TRBJ1-2; abundance: -; d_gene: -; CDR3aa: CASARVREADGYTF; CDR3nt: TGTGCCAGCGCCCGAGTTCGCGAGGCGGATGGCTACACCTTC
v_gene: TRBV7-8; j_gene: TRBJ2-2; abundance: -; d_gene: TRBD2; CDR3aa: CASSVGLSNTGELFF; CDR3nt: TGTGCCAGCAGCGTGGGACTATCAAACACCGGGGAGCTGTTTTTT
v_gene: TRBV19; j_gene: TRBJ1-1; abundance: -; d_gene: -; CDR3aa: CASTWRKNTEAFF; CDR3nt: TGTGCCAGTACATGGCGGAAGAACACTGAAGCTTTCTTT
v_gene: TRBV6-6; j_gene: TRBJ2-7; abundance: -; d_gene: TRBD1; CDR3aa: CASKLGQGEEYF; CDR3nt: TGTGCCAGCAAACTCGGACAGGGTGAGGAGTACTTC
v_gene: TRBV7-9; j_gene: TRBJ1-4; abundance: -; d_gene: -; CDR3aa: CASRFGDEEKLFF; CDR3nt: TGTGCCAGCAGATTTGGGGACGAAGAAAAACTGTTTTTT